This passage covers 5 T cell receptor beta chains from one sample sequenced in a study of tumor and adjacent non-tumor tissue in lung cancer. Three rounds of nested PCR, following a modified ARM-PCR protocol, produced the TCRbeta library. TCRdb itself ran the multiplex PCR reads through MiXCR, one entry per CDR3 protein. The data show 200,000 or so distinct CDR3 sequences, 70% to 75% seen once. The template was RNA from unsorted bulk tissue. Sequenced input: lung tumor tissue. All receptors derive from a man in his 60s with non-small cell lung cancer.

The chain uses TRBV6-2 or TRBV6-3 and TRBJ2-1; TRBD2 aligns across 7 bases. CDR1 and CDR2 from the germline V gene are MNHEY and SVGEGT. The CDR3 is made up of 19 amino acids. V dropped 2 bases and J dropped 10; count of bases not matched to a gene: 23. The CDR3 protein is CASSYPNYASGSSGKEQFF. DNA for the CDR3: TGTGCCAGCAGTTACCCAAACTATGCTAGCGGAAGTTCTGGCAAAGAGCAGTTCTTC.

This clonotype appeared once. A much larger clonotype is one base distant, so this may be a read error. The chain recombines TRBV6-6 with TRBJ2-7, with D possibly matching TRBD2 (6 bases). Germline loops: CDR1 MNHNY, CDR2 SVGAGI (reference sequence). This CDR3 contains 14 residues. The CDR3 is CAGSLTGTSHEQYF. Written as DNA, the CDR3 is TGTGCCGGCAGTTTGACCGGGACTTCCCACGAGCAGTACTTC.

The rearrangement joins TRBV7-8 to TRBJ1-6; D may be TRBD1 (6 bases). Trimming removed 1 base at V and 14 bases at J, with 15 bases between. The CDR3 length is 14 residues. In germline, CDR1 is SGHVS, CDR2 FQNEAQ. As DNA, the CDR3 is TGTGCCAGCAGCTTAGGCAGGGGTGGCTCATCCCTCCACTTT. Translated, it gives CASSLGRGGSSLHF. Combining the CDR3 with reference TRBV7-8 and TRBJ1-6 gives the whole variable domain GAGVSQSPRYKVAKRGQDVALRCDPISGHVSLFWYQQALGQGPEFLTYFQNEAQLDKSGLPSDRFFAERPEGSVSTLKIQRTQQEDSAVYLCASSLGRGGSSLHFGNGTRLTVT.

Comment on this clonotype: At one boundary the junction diverges from the germline segment, which might be a read error. This chain uses TRBV6-2 or TRBV6-3 with TRBJ1-5, with D unclear. The CDR3 totals 13 residues. Germline CDR1 and CDR2: MNHEY and SVGEGT. DNA of the CDR3: TGTGCCAGCAGCAACGACCGTTTGAGGCCCAAGCAATTT. Its protein product is CASSNDRLRPKQF.

Only one count was recorded for this clonotype. One end of the junction is discordant with germline, which a read error may explain. The chain couples TRBV20-1 to TRBJ2-7, with D unresolved. CDR1 and CDR2 from the germline V gene are DFQATT and SNEGSKA (reference sequence). There are 11 residues in the CDR3. The DNA for the CDR3 is TGCAGTGCTTCCGATTTTGACGAGCATTACTTC. Amino acids: CSASDFDEHYF.